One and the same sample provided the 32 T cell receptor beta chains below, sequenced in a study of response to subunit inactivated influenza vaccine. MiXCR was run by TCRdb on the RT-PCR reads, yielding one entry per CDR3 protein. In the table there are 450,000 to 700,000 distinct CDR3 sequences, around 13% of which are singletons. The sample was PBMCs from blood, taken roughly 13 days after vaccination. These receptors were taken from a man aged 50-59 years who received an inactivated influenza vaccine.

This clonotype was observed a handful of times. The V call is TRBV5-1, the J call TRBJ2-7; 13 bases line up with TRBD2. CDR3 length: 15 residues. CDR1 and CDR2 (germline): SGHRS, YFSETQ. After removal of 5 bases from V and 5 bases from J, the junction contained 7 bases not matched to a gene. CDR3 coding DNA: TGCGCCAGCAGGCTCGGACTAGCGGGAGACAACGAGCAGTACTTC. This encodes CASRLGLAGDNEQYF. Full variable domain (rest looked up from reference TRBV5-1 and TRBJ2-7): KAGVTQTPRYLIKTRGQQVTLSCSPISGHRSVSWYQQTPGQGLQFLFEYFSETQRNKGNFPGRFSGRQFSNSRSEMNVSTLELGDSALYLCASRLGLAGDNEQYFGPGTRLTVT.

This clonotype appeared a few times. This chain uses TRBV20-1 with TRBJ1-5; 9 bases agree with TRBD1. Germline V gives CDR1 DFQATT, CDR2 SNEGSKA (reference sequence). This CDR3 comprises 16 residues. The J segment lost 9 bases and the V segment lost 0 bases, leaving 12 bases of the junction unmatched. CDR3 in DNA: TGCAGTGCTAGAGATCGACAGGGGGGCTACGGTTTGCCCCAGCATTTT. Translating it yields CSARDRQGGYGLPQHF.

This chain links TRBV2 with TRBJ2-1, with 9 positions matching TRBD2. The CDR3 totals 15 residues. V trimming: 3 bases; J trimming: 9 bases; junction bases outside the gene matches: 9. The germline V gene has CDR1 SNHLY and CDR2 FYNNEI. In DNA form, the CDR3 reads TGTGCCAGCAGTGAGGGACTAGCAGGCCCAGCTGAGCAGTTCTTC. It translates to CASSEGLAGPAEQFF.

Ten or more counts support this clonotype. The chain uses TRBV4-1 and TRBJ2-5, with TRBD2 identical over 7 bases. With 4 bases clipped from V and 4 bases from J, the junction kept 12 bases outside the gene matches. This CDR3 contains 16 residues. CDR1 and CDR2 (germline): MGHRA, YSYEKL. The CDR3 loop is CASSPQRDYKGETQYF. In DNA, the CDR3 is TGCGCCAGCAGCCCCCAAAGGGACTATAAGGGAGAGACCCAGTACTTC.

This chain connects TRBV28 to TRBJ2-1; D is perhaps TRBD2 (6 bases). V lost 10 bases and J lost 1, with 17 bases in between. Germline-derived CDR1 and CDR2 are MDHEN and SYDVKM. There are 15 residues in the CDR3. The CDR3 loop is CATLRLGTSYNEQFF. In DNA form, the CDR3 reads TGTGCCACACTGCGTCTGGGGACTTCCTACAATGAGCAGTTCTTC.

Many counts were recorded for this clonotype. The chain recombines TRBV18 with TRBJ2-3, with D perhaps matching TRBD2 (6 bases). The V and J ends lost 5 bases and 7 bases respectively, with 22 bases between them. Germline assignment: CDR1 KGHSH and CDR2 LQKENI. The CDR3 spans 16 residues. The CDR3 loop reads CASSELDTTAGYTQYF. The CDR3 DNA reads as TGTGCCAGCTCAGAATTAGATACTACGGCGGGATATACGCAGTATTTT.

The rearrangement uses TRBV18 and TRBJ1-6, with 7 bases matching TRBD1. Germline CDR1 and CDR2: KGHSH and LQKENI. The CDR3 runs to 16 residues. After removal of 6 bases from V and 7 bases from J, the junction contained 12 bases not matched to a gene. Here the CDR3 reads CASSPNFDRVNSPLHF. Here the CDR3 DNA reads TGTGCCAGCTCGCCCAACTTTGACAGGGTGAATTCACCCCTCCACTTT.

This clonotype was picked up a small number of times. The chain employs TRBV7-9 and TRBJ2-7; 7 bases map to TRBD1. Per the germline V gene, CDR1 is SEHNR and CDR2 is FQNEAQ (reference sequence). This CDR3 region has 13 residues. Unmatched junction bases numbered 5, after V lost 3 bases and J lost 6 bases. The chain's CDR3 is CASSLLQGREQYF. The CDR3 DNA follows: TGTGCCAGCAGCTTGTTACAGGGGCGCGAGCAGTACTTC.

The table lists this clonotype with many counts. CDR3 coding DNA: TGTGCCAGCAGCCTGACCTATGGCTACACCTTC. This translates into CASSLTYGYTF. The V and J genes are TRBV12-3 or TRBV12-4 and TRBJ1-2; no clear D. This CDR3 is built from 11 residues. Trimming cost V 6 bases and J 4 bases, with 6 bases left between them.

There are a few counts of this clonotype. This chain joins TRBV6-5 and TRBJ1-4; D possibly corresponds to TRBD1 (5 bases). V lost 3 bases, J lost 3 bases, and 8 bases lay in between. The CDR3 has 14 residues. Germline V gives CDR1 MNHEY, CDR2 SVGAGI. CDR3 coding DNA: TGTGCCAGCAGTTATAAGGGGCCTAATGAAAAACTGTTTTTT. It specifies CASSYKGPNEKLFF.

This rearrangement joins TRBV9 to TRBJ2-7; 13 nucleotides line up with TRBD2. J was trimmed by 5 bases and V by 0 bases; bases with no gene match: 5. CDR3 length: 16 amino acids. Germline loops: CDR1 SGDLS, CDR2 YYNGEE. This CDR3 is CASSVGGLAGDNEQYF. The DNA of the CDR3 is TGTGCCAGCAGCGTAGGAGGACTAGCGGGAGATAACGAGCAGTACTTC.

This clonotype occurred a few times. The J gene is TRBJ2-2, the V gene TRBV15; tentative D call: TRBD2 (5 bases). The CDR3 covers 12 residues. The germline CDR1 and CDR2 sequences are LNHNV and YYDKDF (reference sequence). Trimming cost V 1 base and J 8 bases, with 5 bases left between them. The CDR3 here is CATSRAGGELFF. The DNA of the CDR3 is TGTGCCACCAGCAGAGCGGGGGGGGAGCTGTTTTTT.

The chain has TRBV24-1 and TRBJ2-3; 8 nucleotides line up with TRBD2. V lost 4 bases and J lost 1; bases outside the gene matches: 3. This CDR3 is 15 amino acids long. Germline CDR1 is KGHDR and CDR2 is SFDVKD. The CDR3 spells CATSDLTSGTDTQYF. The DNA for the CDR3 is TGTGCCACCAGTGACCTGACTAGCGGCACAGATACGCAGTATTTT.

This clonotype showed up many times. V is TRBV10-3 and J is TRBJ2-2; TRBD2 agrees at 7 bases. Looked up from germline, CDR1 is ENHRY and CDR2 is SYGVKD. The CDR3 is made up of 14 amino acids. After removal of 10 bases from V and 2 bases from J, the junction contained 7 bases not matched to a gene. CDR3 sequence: CASRGDFNTGELFF. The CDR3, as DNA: TGTGCCAGCCGGGGGGACTTCAACACCGGGGAGCTGTTTTTT.

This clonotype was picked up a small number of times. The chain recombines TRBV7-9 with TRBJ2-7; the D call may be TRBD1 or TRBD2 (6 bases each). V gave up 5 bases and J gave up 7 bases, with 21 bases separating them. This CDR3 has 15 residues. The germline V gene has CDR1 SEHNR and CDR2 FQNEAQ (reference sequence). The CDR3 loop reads CASSGGTEGPDEQYF. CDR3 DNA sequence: TGTGCCAGCAGCGGGGGCACGGAGGGTCCGGATGAGCAGTACTTC.

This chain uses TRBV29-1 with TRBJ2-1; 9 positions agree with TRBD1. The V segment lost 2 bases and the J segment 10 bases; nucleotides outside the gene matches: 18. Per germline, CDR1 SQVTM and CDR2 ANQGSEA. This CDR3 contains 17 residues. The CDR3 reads CSVEFFGTGSSNYEQFF. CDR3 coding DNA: TGCAGCGTTGAATTTTTTGGGACAGGGTCCTCCAATTACGAGCAGTTCTTC.

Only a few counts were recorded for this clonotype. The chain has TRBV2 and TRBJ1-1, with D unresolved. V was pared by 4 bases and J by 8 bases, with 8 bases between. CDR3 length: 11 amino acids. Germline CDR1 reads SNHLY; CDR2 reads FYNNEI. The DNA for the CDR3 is TGTGCCAGCAGTGCACTCTCCGAAGCTTTCTTT. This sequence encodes CASSALSEAFF.

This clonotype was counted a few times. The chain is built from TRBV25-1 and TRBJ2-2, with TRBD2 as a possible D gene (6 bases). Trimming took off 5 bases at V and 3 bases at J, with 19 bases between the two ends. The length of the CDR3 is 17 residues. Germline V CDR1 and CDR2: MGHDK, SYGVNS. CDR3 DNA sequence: TGTGCCAGCAGTTCCGTGTGGGGCTCGGGGGACACCGGGGAGCTGTTTTTT. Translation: CASSSVWGSGDTGELFF.

The CDR3 loop reads CASTPRGRWETQYF. The CDR3 nucleotides are TGCGCCAGCACGCCCCGGGGGAGATGGGAGACCCAGTACTTC. The V call is TRBV5-1, the J call TRBJ2-5, with D tentatively TRBD2 (6 bases). Per germline, CDR1 SGHRS and CDR2 YFSETQ. The V gene lost 6 bases and the J gene lost 5 bases, with 17 bases spanning the gap. The length of the CDR3 is 14 residues.

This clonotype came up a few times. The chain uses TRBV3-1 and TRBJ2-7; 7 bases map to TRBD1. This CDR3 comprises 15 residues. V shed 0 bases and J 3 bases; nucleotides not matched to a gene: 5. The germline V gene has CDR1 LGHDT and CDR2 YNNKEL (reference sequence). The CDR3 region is CASSQEDRLRYEQYF. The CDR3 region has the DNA TGTGCCAGCAGCCAAGAGGACAGGCTACGCTACGAGCAGTACTTC.

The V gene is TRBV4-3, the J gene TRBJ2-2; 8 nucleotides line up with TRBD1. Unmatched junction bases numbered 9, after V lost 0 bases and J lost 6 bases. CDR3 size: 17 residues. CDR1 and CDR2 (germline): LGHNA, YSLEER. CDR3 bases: TGCGCCAGCAGCCAAGATCGGTGGGACAGGTTCCCCGGGGAGCTGTTTTTT. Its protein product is CASSQDRWDRFPGELFF.

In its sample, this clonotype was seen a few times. As DNA, the CDR3 is TGTGCCAGCAGTTTCACGGGACTAGTTTCAGCAGATACGCAGTATTTT. Translating gives CASSFTGLVSADTQYF. The chain recombines TRBV27 with TRBJ2-3; TRBD2 agrees at 8 bases. V trimming: 3 bases; J trimming: 4 bases; junction bases outside the gene matches: 9. This CDR3 comprises 16 residues. Germline assignment: CDR1 MNHEY and CDR2 SMNVEV (reference sequence).

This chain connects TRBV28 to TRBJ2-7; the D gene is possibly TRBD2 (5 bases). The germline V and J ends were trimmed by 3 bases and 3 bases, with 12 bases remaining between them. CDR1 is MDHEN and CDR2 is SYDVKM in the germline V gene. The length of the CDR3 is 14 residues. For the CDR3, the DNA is TGTGCCAGCAGTTTTGAACTAGGCGTCTACGAGCAGTACTTC. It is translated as CASSFELGVYEQYF.

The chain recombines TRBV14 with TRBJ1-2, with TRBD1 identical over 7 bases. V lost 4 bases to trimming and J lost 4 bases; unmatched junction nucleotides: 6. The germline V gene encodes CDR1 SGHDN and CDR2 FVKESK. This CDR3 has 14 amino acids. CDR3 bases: TGTGCCAGCAGCCGGGACAGCTTAACCTATGGCTACACCTTC. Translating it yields CASSRDSLTYGYTF.

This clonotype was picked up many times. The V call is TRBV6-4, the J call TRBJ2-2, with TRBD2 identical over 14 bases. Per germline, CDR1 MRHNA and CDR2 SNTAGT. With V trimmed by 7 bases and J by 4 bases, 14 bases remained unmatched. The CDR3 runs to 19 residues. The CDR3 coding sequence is TGTGCCAGCAAAAAGGGCCAACCGGGACTAGCGGGAGTCACCGGGGAGCTGTTTTTT. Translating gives CASKKGQPGLAGVTGELFF.

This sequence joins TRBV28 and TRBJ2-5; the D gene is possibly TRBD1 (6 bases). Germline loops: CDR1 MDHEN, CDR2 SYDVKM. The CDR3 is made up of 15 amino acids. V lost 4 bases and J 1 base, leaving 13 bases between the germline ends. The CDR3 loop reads CASSSLQGSQETQYF. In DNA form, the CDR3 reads TGTGCCAGCAGTTCATTACAGGGAAGCCAAGAGACCCAGTACTTC.

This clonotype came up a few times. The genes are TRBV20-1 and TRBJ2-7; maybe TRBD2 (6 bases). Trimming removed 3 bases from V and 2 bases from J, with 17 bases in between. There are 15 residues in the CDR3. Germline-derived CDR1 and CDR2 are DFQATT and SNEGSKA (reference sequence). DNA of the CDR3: TGCAGTGCTAGCCCCGGGAGCGGAGGGGCCTACGAGCAGTACTTC. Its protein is CSASPGSGGAYEQYF.

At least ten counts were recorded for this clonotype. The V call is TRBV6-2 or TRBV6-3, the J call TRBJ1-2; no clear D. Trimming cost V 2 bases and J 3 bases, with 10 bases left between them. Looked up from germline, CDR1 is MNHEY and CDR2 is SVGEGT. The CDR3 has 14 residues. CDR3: CASSYATFDYGYTF. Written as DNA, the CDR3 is TGTGCCAGCAGTTACGCGACCTTTGACTATGGCTACACCTTC.

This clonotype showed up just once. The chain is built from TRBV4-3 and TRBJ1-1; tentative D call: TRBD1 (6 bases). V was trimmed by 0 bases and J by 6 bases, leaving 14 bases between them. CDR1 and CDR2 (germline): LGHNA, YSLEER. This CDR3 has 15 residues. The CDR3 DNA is TGCGCCAGCAGCCAAGAGCCGCAGGGGCACGCTGAAGCTTTCTTT. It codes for CASSQEPQGHAEAFF.

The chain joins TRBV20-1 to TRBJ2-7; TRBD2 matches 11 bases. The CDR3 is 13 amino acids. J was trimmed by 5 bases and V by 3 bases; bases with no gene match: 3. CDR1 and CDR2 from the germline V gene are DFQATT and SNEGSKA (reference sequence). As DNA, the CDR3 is TGCAGTGCTAGTACTAGCGGGAGAGACGAGCAGTACTTC. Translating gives CSASTSGRDEQYF.

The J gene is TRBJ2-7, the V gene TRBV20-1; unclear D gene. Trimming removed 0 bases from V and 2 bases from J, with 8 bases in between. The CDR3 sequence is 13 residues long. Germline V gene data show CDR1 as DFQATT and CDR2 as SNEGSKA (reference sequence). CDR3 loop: CSARDEETYEQYF. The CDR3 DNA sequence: TGCAGTGCTAGAGATGAGGAAACCTACGAGCAGTACTTC.

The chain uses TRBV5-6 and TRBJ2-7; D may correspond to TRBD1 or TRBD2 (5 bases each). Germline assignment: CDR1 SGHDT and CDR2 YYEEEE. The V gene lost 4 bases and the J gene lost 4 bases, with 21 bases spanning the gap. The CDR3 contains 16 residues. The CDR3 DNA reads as TGTGCCAGCAGCCTGGGGGTTGGGGGAGCAGTATACGAGCAGTACTTC. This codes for CASSLGVGGAVYEQYF.